The following is a TCR beta chain sequence with its context. Its antigen is not known. This sample was included in a study of OX40 agonist ivuxolimab in advanced cancers. Turning to the study itself: A history of anti-PD-1, anti-PD-L1 or anti-CTLA-4 therapy was acceptable, and approximately 39% had some.

V trimming: 0 bases; J trimming: 6 bases; junction bases outside the gene matches: 5. CDR1 SGHRS and CDR2 YFSETQ come from the germline V gene. The CDR3 extends over 15 amino acids. Clones were read by immunoSEQ multiplex PCR, and TCRdb kept only the in-frame ones, dropping some. The sample consists of over 80,000 clones, about four fifths of them appearing once. Study results and caveats: More expanded clones were seen, on average, in CD8+ T cells than in CD4+. What antigens the expanded peripheral T cells recognized was never established.

The clonotype originates from an adult with an advanced solid tumor such as melanoma, head and neck, liver or kidney cancer. The sequencing here drew on CD4+ or CD8+ T cells sorted from blood, taken in a trial of the OX40 agonist ivuxolimab. The chain is built from TRBV5-1 and TRBJ1-2; 10 bases fit TRBD1. CDR3 amino acids: CASSLGHDRGHGYTF. CDR3 sequence (DNA): TGCGCCAGCAGCTTGGGACATGACAGGGGGCATGGCTACACCTTC.